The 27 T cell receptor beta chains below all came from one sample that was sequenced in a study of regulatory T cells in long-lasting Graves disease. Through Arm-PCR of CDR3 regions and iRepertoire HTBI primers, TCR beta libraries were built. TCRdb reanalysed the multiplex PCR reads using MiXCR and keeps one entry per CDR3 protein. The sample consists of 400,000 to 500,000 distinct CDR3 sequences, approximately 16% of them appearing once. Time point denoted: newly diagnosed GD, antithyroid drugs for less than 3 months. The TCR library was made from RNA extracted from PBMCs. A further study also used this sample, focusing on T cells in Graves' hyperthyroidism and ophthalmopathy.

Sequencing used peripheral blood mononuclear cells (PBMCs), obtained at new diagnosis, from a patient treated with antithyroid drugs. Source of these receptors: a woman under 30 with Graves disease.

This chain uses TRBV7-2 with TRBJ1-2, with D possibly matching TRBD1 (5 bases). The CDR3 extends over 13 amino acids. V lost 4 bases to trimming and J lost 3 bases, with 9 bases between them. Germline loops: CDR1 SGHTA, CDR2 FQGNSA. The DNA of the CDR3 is TGTGCCAGCAGCTCAGGGTTTTACTATGGCTACACCTTC. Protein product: CASSSGFYYGYTF.

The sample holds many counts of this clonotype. CDR3 in amino acids: CASSEVQGKNQPQHF. The CDR3, as DNA: TGTGCCAGCAGTGAAGTACAGGGGAAAAATCAGCCCCAGCATTTT. This chain joins TRBV2 and TRBJ1-5, with 7 positions matching TRBD1. Unmatched junction bases numbered 4, after V lost 1 base and J lost 4 bases. CDR1 and CDR2 (germline): SNHLY, FYNNEI. The CDR3 is 15 amino acids.

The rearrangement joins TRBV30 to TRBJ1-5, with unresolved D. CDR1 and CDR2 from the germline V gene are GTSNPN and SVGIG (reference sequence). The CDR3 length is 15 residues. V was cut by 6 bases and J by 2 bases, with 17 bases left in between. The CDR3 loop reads CACTTGLGRNQPQHF. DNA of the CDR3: TGTGCCTGCACAACCGGGTTAGGGCGCAATCAGCCCCAGCATTTT.

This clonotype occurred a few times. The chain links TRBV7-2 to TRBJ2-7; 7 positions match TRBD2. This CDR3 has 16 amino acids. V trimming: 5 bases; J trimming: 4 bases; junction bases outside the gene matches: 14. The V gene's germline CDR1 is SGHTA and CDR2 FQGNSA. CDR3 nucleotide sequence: TGTGCCAGCAGCCAATCGGCTAGCGGCGGCCAATACGAGCAGTACTTC. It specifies CASSQSASGGQYEQYF.

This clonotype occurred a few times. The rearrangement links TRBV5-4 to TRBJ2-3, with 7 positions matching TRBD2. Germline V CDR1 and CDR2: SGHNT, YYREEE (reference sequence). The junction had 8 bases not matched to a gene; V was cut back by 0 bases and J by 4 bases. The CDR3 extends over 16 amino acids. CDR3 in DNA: TGTGCCAGCAGCTTGGAGGTGGGAGGGGTGGCAGATACGCAGTATTTT. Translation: CASSLEVGGVADTQYF. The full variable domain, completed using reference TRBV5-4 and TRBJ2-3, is ETGVTQSPTHLIKTRGQQVTLRCSSQSGHNTVSWYQQALGQGPQFIFQYYREEENGRGNFPPRFSGLQFPNYSSELNVNALELDDSALYLCASSLEVGGVADTQYFGPGTRLTVL.

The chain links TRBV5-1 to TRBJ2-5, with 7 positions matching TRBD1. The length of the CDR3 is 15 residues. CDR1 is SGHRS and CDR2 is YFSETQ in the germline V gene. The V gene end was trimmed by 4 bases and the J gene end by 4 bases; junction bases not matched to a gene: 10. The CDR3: CASSRDSQVGETQYF. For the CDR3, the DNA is TGCGCCAGCAGCAGGGACAGTCAGGTGGGAGAGACCCAGTACTTC.

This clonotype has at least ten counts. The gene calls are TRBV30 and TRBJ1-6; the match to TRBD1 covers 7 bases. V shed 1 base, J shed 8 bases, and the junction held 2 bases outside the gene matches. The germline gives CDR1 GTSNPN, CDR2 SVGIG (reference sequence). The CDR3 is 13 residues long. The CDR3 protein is CAWSGQGDSPLHF. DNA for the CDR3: TGTGCCTGGAGTGGACAGGGAGATTCACCCCTCCACTTT. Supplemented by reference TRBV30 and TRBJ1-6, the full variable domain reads SQTIHQWPATLVQPVGSPLSLECTVEGTSNPNLYWYRQAAGRGLQLLFYSVGIGQISSEVPQNLSASRPQDRQFILSSKKLLLSDSGFYLCAWSGQGDSPLHFGNGTRLTVT.

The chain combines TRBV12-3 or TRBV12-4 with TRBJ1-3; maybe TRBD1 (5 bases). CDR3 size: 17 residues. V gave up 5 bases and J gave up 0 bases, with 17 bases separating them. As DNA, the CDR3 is TGTGCCAGCAGTATTTCCGGATGGGGGGACTCTGGAAACACCATATATTTT. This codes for CASSISGWGDSGNTIYF.

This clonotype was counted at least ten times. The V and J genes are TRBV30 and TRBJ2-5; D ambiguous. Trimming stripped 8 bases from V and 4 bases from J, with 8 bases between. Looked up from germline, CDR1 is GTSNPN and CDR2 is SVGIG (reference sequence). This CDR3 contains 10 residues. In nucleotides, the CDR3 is TGTGCCGCTAGTGTAGAGACCCAGTACTTC. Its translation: CAASVETQYF.

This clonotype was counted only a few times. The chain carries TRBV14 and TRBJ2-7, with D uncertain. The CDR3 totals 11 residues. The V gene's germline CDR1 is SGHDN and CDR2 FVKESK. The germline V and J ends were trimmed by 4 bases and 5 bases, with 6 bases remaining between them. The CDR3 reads CASSLADEQYF. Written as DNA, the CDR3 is TGTGCCAGCAGCCTGGCGGACGAGCAGTACTTC.

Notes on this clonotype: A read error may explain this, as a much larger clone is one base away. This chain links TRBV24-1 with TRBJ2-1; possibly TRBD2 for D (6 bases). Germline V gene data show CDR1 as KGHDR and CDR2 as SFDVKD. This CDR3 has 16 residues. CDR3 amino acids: CATSDLRESSYNEQSF. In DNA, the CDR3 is TGTGCCACCAGTGATTTGCGGGAGAGCTCCTACAATGAGCAGTCCTTC.

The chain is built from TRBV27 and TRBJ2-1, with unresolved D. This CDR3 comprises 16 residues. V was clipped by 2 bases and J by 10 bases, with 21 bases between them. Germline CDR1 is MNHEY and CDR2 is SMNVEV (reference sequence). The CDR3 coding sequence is TGTGCCAGCAGTTTAGGGGTGGGTCCACGGCTAGGGGAGCAGTTCTTC. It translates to CASSLGVGPRLGEQFF.

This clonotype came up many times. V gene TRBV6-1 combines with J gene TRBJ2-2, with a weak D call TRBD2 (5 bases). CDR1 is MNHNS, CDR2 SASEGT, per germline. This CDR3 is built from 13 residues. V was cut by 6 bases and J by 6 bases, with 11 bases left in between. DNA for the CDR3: TGTGCCAGCAGAATGGACTTACCCGGGGAGCTGTTTTTT. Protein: CASRMDLPGELFF.

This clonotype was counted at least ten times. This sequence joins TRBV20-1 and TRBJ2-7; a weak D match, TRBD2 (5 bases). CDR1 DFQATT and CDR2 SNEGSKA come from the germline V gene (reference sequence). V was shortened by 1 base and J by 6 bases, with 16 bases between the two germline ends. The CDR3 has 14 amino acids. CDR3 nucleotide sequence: TGCAGTGCTAGAGGTGACCTAGCTCCTCTCGAGCAGTACTTC. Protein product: CSARGDLAPLEQYF.

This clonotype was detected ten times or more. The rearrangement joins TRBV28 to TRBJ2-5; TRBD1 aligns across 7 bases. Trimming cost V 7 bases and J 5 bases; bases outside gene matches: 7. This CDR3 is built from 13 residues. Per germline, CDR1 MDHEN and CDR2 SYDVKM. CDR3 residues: CASIRGRGETQYF. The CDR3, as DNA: TGTGCCAGCATAAGGGGGCGCGGCGAGACCCAGTACTTC.

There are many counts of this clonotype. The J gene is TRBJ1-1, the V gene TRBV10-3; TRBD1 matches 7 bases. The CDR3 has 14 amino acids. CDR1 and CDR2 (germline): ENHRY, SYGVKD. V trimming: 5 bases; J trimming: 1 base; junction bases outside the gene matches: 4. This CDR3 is CAISRQGPNTEAFF. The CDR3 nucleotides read TGTGCCATCAGTCGACAGGGACCGAACACTGAAGCTTTCTTT.

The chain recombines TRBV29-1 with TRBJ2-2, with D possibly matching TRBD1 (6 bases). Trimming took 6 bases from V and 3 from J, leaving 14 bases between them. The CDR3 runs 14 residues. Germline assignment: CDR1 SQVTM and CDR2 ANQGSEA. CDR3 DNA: TGCAGCGTCGGGACACCAACTTACACCGGGGAGCTGTTTTTT. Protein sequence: CSVGTPTYTGELFF.

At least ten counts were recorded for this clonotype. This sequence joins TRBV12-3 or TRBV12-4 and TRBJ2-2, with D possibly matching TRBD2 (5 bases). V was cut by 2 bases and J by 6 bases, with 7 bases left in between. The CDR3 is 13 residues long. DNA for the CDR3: TGTGCCAGCAGTTTACGAGGGTCCGGGGAGCTGTTTTTT. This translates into CASSLRGSGELFF.

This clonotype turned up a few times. CDR3 residues: CASSFQGHSPDTQYF. The CDR3 region has the DNA TGTGCCAGCAGTTTCCAGGGACACTCCCCCGATACGCAGTATTTT. The chain uses TRBV6-2 or TRBV6-3 and TRBJ2-3; TRBD1 might be the D (6 bases). CDR3 size: 15 residues. The V gene's germline CDR1 is MNHEY and CDR2 SVGEGT. V was cut by 4 bases and J by 6 bases, with 17 bases left in between.

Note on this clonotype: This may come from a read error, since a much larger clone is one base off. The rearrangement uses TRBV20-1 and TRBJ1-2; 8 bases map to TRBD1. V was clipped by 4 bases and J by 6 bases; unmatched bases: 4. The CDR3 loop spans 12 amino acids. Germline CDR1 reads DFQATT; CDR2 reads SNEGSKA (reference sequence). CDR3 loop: CSATGRGHGYTF. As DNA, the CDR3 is TGCAGTGCTACCGGCAGGGGGCATGGCTACACCTTC.

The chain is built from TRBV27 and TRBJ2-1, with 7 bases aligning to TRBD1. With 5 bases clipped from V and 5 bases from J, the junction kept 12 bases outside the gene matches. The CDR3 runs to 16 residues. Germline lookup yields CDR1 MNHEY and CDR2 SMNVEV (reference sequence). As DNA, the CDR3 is TGTGCCAGCAGTCTAATAACAGGGGCCGGAAACAATGAGCAGTTCTTC. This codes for CASSLITGAGNNEQFF.

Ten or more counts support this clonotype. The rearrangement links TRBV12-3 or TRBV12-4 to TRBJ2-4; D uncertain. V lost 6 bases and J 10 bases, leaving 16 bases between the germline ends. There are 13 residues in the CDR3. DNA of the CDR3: TGTGCCAGCAGCCCTGCCTCGGGCAGGATTCAGTACTTC. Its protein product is CASSPASGRIQYF.

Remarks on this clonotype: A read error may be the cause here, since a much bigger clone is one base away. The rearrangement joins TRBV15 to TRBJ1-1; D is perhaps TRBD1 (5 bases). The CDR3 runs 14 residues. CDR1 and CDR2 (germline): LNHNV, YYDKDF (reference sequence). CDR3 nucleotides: TGTGCCACCAGCAACGGGGGTGGAGGGACTGGAGCTTTCTTT. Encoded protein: CATSNGGGGTGAFF.

The CDR3 spells CASSYTGTKRSPLHF. The CDR3 nucleotides read TGTGCCAGCAGTTACACCGGGACAAAGCGGTCACCCCTCCACTTT. V and J are TRBV6-5 and TRBJ1-6; D is perhaps TRBD1 (6 bases). Germline CDR1 reads MNHEY; CDR2 reads SVGAGI. The CDR3 contains 15 residues. V was cut by 2 bases and J by 10 bases, with 15 bases left in between.

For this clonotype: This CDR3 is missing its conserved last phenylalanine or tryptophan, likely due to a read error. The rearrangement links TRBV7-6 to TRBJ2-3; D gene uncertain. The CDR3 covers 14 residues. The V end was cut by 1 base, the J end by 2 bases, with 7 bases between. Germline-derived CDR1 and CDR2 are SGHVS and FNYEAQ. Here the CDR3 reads CASSLEGVTDTQYS. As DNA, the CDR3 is TGTGCCAGCAGCTTAGAAGGAGTCACAGATACGCAGTATTCT.

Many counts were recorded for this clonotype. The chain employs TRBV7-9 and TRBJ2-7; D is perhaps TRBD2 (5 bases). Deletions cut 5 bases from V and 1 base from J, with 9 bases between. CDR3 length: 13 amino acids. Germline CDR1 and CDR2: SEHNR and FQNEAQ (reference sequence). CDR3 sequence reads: CASSTRESYEQYF. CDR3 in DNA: TGTGCCAGCAGCACTAGAGAGTCCTACGAGCAGTACTTC.

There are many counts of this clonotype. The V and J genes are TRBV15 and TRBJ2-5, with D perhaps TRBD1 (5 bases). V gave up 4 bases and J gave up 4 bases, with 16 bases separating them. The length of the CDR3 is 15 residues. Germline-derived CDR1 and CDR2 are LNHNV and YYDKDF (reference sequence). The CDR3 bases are TGTGCCACCAGCAAGATGAACAGGATCCTAGAGACCCAGTACTTC. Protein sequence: CATSKMNRILETQYF.